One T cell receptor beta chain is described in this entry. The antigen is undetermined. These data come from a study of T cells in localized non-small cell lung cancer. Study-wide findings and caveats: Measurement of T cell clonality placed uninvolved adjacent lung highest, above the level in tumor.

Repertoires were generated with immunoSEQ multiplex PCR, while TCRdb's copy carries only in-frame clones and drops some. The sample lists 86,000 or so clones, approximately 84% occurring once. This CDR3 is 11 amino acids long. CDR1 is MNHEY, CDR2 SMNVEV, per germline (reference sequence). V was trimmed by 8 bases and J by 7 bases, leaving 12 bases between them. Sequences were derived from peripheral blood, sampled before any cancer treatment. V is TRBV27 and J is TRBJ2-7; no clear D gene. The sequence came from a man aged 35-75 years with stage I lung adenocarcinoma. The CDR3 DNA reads TGTGCCAGCCCTTCTCGCCGGGAGCAGTACTTC. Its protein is CASPSRREQYF.